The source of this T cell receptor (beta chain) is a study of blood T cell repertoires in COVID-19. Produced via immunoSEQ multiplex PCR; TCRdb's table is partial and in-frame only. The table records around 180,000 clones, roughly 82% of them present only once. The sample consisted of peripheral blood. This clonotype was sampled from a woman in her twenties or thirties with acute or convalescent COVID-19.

This CDR3 is CSWDRVNNEQFF. For the CDR3, the DNA is TGCAGCTGGGACAGGGTAAACAATGAGCAGTTCTTC. The chain links TRBV29-1 to TRBJ2-1; TRBD1 agrees at 9 bases. This CDR3 is built from 12 residues. Germline lookup yields CDR1 SQVTM and CDR2 ANQGSEA. With 8 bases clipped from V and 5 bases from J, the junction kept 4 bases outside the gene matches.